The present T cell receptor beta chain was sequenced within a study of T-cell reconstitution after alpha-beta-depleted transplantation in children. Findings and limits, study-wide: In patients about two months after transplant, alpha-beta T cells reportedly arose from several hundred expanded graft clones.

Unique molecular identifiers were used in preparing the TCRbeta library. TCRdb redid the calling of the PCR reads with MiXCR, one entry per CDR3 protein. This sample carries around 250,000 distinct CDR3 sequences, around 25% of them seen once, and the ten largest clones take about 2.5%. This clonotype was counted many times. What it binds is unknown. The clonotype comes from a girl aged 2 to 9 with Fanconi anemia, due to receive a stem cell transplant. Sequenced here: PBMCs, sampled before TCRalphabeta/CD19-depleted stem cell transplant.

The CDR3 reads CATSDMEESSYNEQFF. The CDR3 nucleotides read TGTGCCACCAGTGATATGGAGGAGAGCTCCTACAATGAGCAGTTCTTC. The V gene is TRBV24-1, the J gene TRBJ2-1, with a weak D call TRBD2 (5 bases). Germline V gene lookup returns CDR1 KGHDR and CDR2 SFDVKD. The CDR3 is 16 amino acids. V lost 3 bases, J lost 0 bases, and 11 bases lay in between.